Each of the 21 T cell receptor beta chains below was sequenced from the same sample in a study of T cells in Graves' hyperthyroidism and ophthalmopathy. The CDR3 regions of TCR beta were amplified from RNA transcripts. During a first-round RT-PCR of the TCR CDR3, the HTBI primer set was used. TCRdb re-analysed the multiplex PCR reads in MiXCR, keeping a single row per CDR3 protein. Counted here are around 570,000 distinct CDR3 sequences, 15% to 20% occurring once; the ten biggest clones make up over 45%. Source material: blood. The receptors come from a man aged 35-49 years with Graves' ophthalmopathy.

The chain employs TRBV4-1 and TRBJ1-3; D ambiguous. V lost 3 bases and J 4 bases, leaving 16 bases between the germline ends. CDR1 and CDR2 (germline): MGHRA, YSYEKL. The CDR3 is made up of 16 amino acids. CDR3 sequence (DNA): TGCGCCAGCAGCCACCCTCGGGGTGGTATCGGAAACACCATATATTTT. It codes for CASSHPRGGIGNTIYF.

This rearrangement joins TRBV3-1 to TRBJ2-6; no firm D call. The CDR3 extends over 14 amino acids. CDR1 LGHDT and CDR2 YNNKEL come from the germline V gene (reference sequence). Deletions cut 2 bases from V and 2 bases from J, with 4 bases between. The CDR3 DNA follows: TGTGCCAGCAGCCAATTTACTGGGGCCAACGTCCTGACTTTC. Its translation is CASSQFTGANVLTF.

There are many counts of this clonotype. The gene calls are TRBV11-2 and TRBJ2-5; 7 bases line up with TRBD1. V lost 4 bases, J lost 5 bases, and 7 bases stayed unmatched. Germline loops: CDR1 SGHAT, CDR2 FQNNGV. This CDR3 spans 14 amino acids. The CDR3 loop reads CASSSPSRGETQYF. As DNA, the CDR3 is TGTGCCAGCAGCTCCCCGAGCAGGGGGGAGACCCAGTACTTC.

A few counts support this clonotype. The CDR3 sequence: CASSQRYRGVNTEAFF. CDR3 coding DNA: TGTGCCAGCAGCCAAAGGTACAGGGGTGTGAACACTGAAGCTTTCTTT. The gene calls are TRBV3-1 and TRBJ1-1; 7 bases are a match to TRBD1. Germline V gene data show CDR1 as LGHDT and CDR2 as YNNKEL (reference sequence). Losses at the gene ends were 2 bases for V and 0 bases for J; bases not matched to a gene: 6. This CDR3 is 16 amino acids long.

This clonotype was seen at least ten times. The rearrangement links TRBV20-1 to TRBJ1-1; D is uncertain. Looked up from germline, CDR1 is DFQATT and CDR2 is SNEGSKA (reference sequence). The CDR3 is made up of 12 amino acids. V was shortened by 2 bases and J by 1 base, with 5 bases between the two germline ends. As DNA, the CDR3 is TGCAGTGCTAGATCCGGGAACACTGAAGCTTTCTTT. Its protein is CSARSGNTEAFF.

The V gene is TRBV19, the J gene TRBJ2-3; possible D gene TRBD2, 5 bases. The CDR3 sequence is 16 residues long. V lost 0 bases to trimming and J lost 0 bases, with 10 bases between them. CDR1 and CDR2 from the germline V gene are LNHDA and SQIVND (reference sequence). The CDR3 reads CASSIDLGGSTDTQYF. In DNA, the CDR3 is TGTGCCAGTAGTATAGATCTGGGCGGGAGCACAGATACGCAGTATTTT.

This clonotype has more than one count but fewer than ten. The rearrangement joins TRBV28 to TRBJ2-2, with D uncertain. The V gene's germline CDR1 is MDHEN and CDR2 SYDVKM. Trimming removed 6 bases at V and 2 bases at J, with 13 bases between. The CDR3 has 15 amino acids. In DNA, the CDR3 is TGTGCCAGCAGACCCGACATTTTTAACACCGGGGAGCTGTTTTTT. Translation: CASRPDIFNTGELFF.

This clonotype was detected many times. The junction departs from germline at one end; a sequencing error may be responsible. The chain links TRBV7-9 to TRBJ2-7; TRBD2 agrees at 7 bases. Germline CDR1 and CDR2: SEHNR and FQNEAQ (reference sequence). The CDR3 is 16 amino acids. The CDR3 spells CASTLTGGRDAYEQYF. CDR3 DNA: TGTGCCAGCACCTTAACGGGGGGACGGGATGCCTACGAGCAGTACTTC.

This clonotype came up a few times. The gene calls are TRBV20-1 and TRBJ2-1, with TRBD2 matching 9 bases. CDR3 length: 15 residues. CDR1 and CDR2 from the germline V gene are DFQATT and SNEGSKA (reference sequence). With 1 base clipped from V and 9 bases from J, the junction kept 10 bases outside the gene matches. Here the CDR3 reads CSARVWLAGFSEQFF. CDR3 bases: TGCAGTGCTAGAGTTTGGCTAGCGGGATTTTCTGAGCAGTTCTTC.

This CDR3 reads CASSPQAGLAGEEQFF. As DNA, the CDR3 is TGTGCCAGCAGCCCCCAAGCCGGGCTAGCGGGTGAGGAGCAGTTCTTC. The chain has TRBV9 and TRBJ2-1; 8 bases align to TRBD2. The germline gives CDR1 SGDLS, CDR2 YYNGEE. CDR3 size: 16 residues. J was trimmed by 10 bases and V by 4 bases; bases with no gene match: 16.

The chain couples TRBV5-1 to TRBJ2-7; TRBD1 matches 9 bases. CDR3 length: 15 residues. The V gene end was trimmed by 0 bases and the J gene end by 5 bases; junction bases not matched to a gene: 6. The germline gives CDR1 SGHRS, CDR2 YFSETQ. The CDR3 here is CASSLEEDRGDEQYF. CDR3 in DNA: TGCGCCAGCAGCTTGGAGGAGGACAGGGGTGACGAGCAGTACTTC.

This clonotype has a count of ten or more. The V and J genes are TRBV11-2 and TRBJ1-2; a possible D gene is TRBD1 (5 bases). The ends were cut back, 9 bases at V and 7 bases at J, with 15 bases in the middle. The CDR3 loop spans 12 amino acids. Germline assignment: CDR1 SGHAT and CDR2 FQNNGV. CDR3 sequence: CASIRARGGYTF. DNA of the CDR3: TGTGCCAGTATCAGGGCTCGTGGTGGCTACACCTTC.

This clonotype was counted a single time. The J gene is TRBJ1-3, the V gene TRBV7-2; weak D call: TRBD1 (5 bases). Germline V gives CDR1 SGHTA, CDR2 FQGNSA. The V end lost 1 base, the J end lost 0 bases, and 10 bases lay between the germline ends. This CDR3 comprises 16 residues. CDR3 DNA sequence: TGTGCCAGCAGCTTAGGGGGACCGATCTCTGGAAACACCATATATTTT. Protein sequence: CASSLGGPISGNTIYF.

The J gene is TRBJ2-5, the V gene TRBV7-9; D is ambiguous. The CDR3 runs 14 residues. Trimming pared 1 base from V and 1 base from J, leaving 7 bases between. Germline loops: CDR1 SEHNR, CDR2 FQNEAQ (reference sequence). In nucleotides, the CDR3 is TGTGCCAGCAGCTTAGATTGGGGCCAAGAGACCCAGTACTTC. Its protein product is CASSLDWGQETQYF.

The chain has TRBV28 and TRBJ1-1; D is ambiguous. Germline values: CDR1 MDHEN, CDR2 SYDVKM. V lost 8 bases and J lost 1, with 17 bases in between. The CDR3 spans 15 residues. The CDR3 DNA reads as TGTGCCAGCTCTCCTGGTTCTACGAAGAACACTGAAGCTTTCTTT. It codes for CASSPGSTKNTEAFF. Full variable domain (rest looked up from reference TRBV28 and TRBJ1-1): DVKVTQSSRYLVKRTGEKVFLECVQDMDHENMFWYRQDPGLGLRLIYFSYDVKMKEKGDIPEGYSVSREKKERFSLILESASTNQTSMYLCASSPGSTKNTEAFFGQGTRLTVV.

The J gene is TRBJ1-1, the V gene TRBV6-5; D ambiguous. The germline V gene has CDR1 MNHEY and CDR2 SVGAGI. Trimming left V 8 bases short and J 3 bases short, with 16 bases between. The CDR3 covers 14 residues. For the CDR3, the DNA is TGTGCCAGCGTTCCTCCTGGGCCGGACACTGAAGCTTTCTTT. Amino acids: CASVPPGPDTEAFF.

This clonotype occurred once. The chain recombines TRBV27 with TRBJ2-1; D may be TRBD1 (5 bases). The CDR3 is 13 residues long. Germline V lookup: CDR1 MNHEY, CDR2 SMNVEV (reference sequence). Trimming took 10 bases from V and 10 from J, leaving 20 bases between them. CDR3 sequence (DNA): TGTGCCACCTCAAGGCCCGACAGAATAGAGCAGTTCTTC. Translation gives CATSRPDRIEQFF.

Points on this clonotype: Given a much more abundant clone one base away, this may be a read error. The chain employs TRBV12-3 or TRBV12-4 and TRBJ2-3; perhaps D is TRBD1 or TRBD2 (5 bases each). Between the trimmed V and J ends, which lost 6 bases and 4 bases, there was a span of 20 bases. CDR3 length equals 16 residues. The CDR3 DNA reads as TGTGCCAGCAGAGGAGAGTCCGGGATAGGGGCAGATACGCAGTATTTT. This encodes CASRGESGIGADTQYF.

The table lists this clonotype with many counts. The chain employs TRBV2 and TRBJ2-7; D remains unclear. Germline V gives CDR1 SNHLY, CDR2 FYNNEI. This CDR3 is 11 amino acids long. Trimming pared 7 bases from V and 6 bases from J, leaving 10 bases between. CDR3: CASKGGAEQYF. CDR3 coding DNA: TGTGCCAGCAAGGGCGGTGCCGAGCAGTACTTC.

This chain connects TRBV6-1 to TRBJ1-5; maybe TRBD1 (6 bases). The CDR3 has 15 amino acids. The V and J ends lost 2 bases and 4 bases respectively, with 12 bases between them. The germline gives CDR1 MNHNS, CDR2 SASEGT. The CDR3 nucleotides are TGTGCCAGCAGTGAATTGATAGGGGGGAATCAGCCCCAGCATTTT. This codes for CASSELIGGNQPQHF.

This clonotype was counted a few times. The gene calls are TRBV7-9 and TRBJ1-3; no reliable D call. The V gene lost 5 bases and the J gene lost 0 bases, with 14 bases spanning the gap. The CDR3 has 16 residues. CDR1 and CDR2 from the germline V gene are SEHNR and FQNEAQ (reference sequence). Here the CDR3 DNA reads TGTGCCAGCAGCCTAGTAATAGGCCGCTCTGGAAACACCATATATTTT. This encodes CASSLVIGRSGNTIYF.